The 4 T cell receptor beta chains below were found in one sample sequenced in a study of regulatory T cells in long-lasting Graves disease. The time point is: newly diagnosed GD, antithyroid drugs for less than 3 months. From RNA extracted from PBMCs, the TCR library was made. TCR beta libraries were built with iRepertoire HTBI primers and Arm-PCR of CDR3 regions. MiXCR, run by TCRdb on the multiplex PCR reads, gives a single entry per CDR3 protein. The sample gives about 450,000 distinct CDR3 sequences, less than 15% of which show up once; about a sixth is in the top ten. The sample also formed part of further work on T cells in Graves' hyperthyroidism and ophthalmopathy.

The material sequenced was peripheral blood mononuclear cells (PBMCs), taken at new diagnosis, from a patient treated with antithyroid drugs. These receptors originate from a woman aged 50 to 60 with Graves disease.

This clonotype was counted between two and nine times. The CDR3 spells CASSTTRQGRGPYEQYF. The CDR3 nucleotides read TGTGCCAGCTCAACGACTAGACAGGGTCGTGGGCCCTACGAGCAGTACTTC. This chain joins TRBV18 and TRBJ2-7; perhaps TRBD1 as D (7 bases). Germline V CDR1 and CDR2: KGHSH, LQKENI. Trimming removed 5 bases at V and 2 bases at J, with 22 bases between. There are 17 residues in the CDR3.

About this clonotype: One junction end disagrees with the germline gene, perhaps due to a read error. The chain uses TRBV5-1 and TRBJ2-1, with 9 positions matching TRBD1. CDR3 length equals 15 residues. In germline, CDR1 is SGHRS, CDR2 YFSETQ. The CDR3: CASSFDRGSCNEQFF. The CDR3 DNA reads as TGCGCCAGCAGCTTCGACAGGGGGTCCTGCAATGAGCAGTTCTTC.

In this sample, this clonotype turned up a few times. The chain employs TRBV27 and TRBJ2-1, with D unclear. The CDR3 is 13 residues long. V was clipped by 10 bases and J by 0 bases, with 10 bases between them. Germline V gene lookup returns CDR1 MNHEY and CDR2 SMNVEV (reference sequence). The CDR3 sequence: CANKISSYNEQFF. The CDR3 coding sequence is TGTGCCAACAAGATTAGCTCCTACAATGAGCAGTTCTTC.

In its sample, this clonotype was seen many times. The genes are TRBV2 and TRBJ2-2; 7 positions match TRBD1. Germline trimming cut 4 bases from V and 2 bases from J; bases unmatched to any gene: 4. CDR1 is SNHLY and CDR2 is FYNNEI in the germline V gene. This CDR3 contains 15 residues. CDR3 DNA sequence: TGTGCCAGCAGTGGGCAGGGGGTTAACACCGGGGAGCTGTTTTTT. It is translated as CASSGQGVNTGELFF.